The following is a T cell receptor (beta chain) sequence with its context. The data originate from a study of OX40 agonist ivuxolimab in advanced cancers. For the study at large: Eligibility admitted prior anti-PD-1, anti-PD-L1 or anti-CTLA-4 therapy; approximately 40% had some.

V was shortened by 3 bases and J by 4 bases, with 12 bases between the two germline ends. Germline V gives CDR1 SGHTA, CDR2 FQGTGA. The CDR3 is 15 amino acids. This table comes from immunoSEQ multiplex PCR, and its TCRdb copy is limited to in-frame clones, with some not included. This sample carries about 25,000 clones, around 85% of them seen once, and the ten largest clones take 35% to 50%. Patients with a history of autoimmune disease or on systemic immunosuppression were excluded. The receptor was isolated from an adult with an advanced solid tumor such as melanoma, head and neck, liver or kidney cancer. The chain combines TRBV7-3 with TRBJ2-2; no definite D call. This specimen was CD4+ or CD8+ T cells sorted from blood, taken in a trial of the OX40 agonist ivuxolimab. For the CDR3, the DNA is TGTGCCAGCAGCTTGAACCTACCACCCACCGGGGAGCTGTTTTTT. Translated: CASSLNLPPTGELFF.